The 26 T cell receptor beta chains below come from one sample, sequenced in a study of T cells in Graves' hyperthyroidism and ophthalmopathy. RNA transcripts provided the source from which TCR beta CDR3 regions were amplified. TCR CDR3 underwent first-round RT-PCR with the HTBI primer set. Using its own MiXCR run on the multiplex PCR reads, TCRdb lists one record per CDR3 protein. The sample lists approximately 700,000 distinct CDR3 sequences, about 45% occurring once. Sequencing used peripheral blood or thyroid tissue (not recorded which). These receptors were taken from an adult man with Graves' disease, either hyperthyroidism or ophthalmopathy (not recorded which).

This clonotype was observed at least ten times. V is TRBV7-6 and J is TRBJ2-5; maybe TRBD2 (5 bases). Germline CDR1 and CDR2: SGHVS and FNYEAQ. The CDR3 runs to 14 residues. Trimming shortened V by 5 bases and J by 5 bases, and 15 bases separated the two germline ends. Here the CDR3 DNA reads TGTGCCAGCAGCCTCCGACCCGGCGGGGAGACCCAGTACTTC. Encoded protein: CASSLRPGGETQYF.

As for this clonotype: This may stem from a read error, because a much larger clone lies one nucleotide away. The V and J genes are TRBV7-2 and TRBJ1-6, with 8 bases that match TRBD1. Germline V gene lookup returns CDR1 SGHTA and CDR2 FQGNSA. This CDR3 contains 15 residues. The V and J ends lost 8 bases and 10 bases, in that order; junction bases with no gene match: 13. The CDR3 sequence: CASGAGGWEGSPLHF. CDR3 DNA sequence: TGTGCCAGCGGCGCAGGGGGCTGGGAAGGCTCACCCCTCCACTTT.

The V call is TRBV7-8, the J call TRBJ2-5; D is possibly TRBD1 (6 bases). The CDR3 has 10 amino acids. Germline V gives CDR1 SGHVS, CDR2 FQNEAQ. Trimming took 5 bases from V and 9 from J, leaving 7 bases between them. CDR3 region: CASSRTAQYF. The CDR3, as DNA: TGTGCCAGCAGCCGGACAGCCCAGTACTTC.

The chain carries TRBV7-9 and TRBJ1-2; TRBD1 matches 11 bases. Germline values: CDR1 SEHNR, CDR2 FQNEAQ (reference sequence). The CDR3 is made up of 15 amino acids. The V and J ends lost 3 bases and 6 bases, in that order; junction bases with no gene match: 6. CDR3 sequence reads: CASSFRDRGGDGYTF. DNA for the CDR3: TGTGCCAGCAGCTTCCGGGACAGGGGGGGAGATGGCTACACCTTC.

This clonotype was detected ten times or more. The chain is built from TRBV5-1 and TRBJ2-6, with a weak D call TRBD1 (5 bases). V lost 0 bases and J lost 3, with 7 bases in between. Germline-derived CDR1 and CDR2 are SGHRS and YFSETQ. This CDR3 is 15 amino acids long. The DNA of the CDR3 is TGCGCCAGCAGCTTGGGCACAGGTGGGGCCAACGTCCTGACTTTC. This encodes CASSLGTGGANVLTF.

The J gene is TRBJ2-5, the V gene TRBV12-3 or TRBV12-4; D remains ambiguous. The V gene lost 6 bases and the J gene lost 5 bases, with 13 bases spanning the gap. The CDR3 contains 13 residues. As DNA, the CDR3 is TGTGCCAGCAGGGGCTCCTGGCGGGAGACCCAGTACTTC. This codes for CASRGSWRETQYF.

The sample holds many counts of this clonotype. CDR3 sequence (DNA): TGTGCCAGCAGCTATCCCCAGGGGACTGGGGCCAACGTCCTGACTTTC. Its protein is CASSYPQGTGANVLTF. V gene TRBV7-9 combines with J gene TRBJ2-6; D perhaps matches TRBD1 (6 bases). Germline V gene lookup returns CDR1 SEHNR and CDR2 FQNEAQ (reference sequence). V was cut by 4 bases and J by 2 bases, with 12 bases left in between. CDR3 length: 16 amino acids.

This clonotype was seen a few times. The chain couples TRBV5-1 to TRBJ1-2; TRBD1 matches 7 bases. From germline, CDR1 is SGHRS and CDR2 YFSETQ. The ends lost 1 base at V and 4 bases at J; junction bases unmatched: 4. The CDR3 is 14 amino acids. CDR3 amino acids: CASSLSPGGYGYTF. The CDR3 DNA reads TGCGCCAGCAGCTTGTCCCCAGGGGGCTATGGCTACACCTTC.

The chain is built from TRBV6-1 and TRBJ1-6, with D maybe TRBD1 (6 bases). The CDR3 runs 15 residues. The germline V gene encodes CDR1 MNHNS and CDR2 SASEGT. The V end was cut by 4 bases, the J end by 7 bases, with 14 bases between. The CDR3: CASSGHGTRNSPLHF. CDR3 nucleotides: TGTGCCAGCAGTGGCCACGGGACAAGGAATTCACCCCTCCACTTT.

The J gene is TRBJ1-1, the V gene TRBV29-1; D is ambiguous. The V end was cut by 8 bases, the J end by 1 base, with 11 bases between. CDR3 length: 12 residues. Germline V gene data show CDR1 as SQVTM and CDR2 as ANQGSEA. The CDR3 DNA reads as TGCAGCAGTTTAGCAGGGAACACTGAAGCTTTCTTT. Its protein product is CSSLAGNTEAFF.

This clonotype was counted between two and nine times. The V call is TRBV25-1, the J call TRBJ1-2; D is ambiguous. The CDR3 loop spans 13 amino acids. Germline values: CDR1 MGHDK, CDR2 SYGVNS. V shed 5 bases and J shed 8 bases, with 15 bases lying between them. CDR3 region: CASSYYPTSGYTF. Written as DNA, the CDR3 is TGTGCCAGCAGTTACTATCCGACTTCCGGCTACACCTTC.

This clonotype was recorded at least ten times. This rearrangement joins TRBV29-1 to TRBJ2-7; TRBD2 might be the D (5 bases). V lost 3 bases and J lost 3, with 12 bases in between. CDR3 length: 13 amino acids. Germline CDR1 SQVTM, CDR2 ANQGSEA. The CDR3 protein is CSVETTEIYEQYF. As DNA, the CDR3 is TGCAGCGTTGAGACTACGGAAATCTACGAGCAGTACTTC.

This clonotype was detected only a few times. The rearrangement uses TRBV7-2 and TRBJ2-2; possibly TRBD1 for D (6 bases). CDR1 is SGHTA, CDR2 FQGNSA, per germline. The CDR3 is 16 amino acids. V gave up 3 bases and J gave up 4 bases, with 15 bases separating them. As DNA, the CDR3 is TGTGCCAGCAGCTTCGCGCGATTAGGGGGCACCGGGGAGCTGTTTTTT. Its translation is CASSFARLGGTGELFF. Looking up the rest from reference TRBV7-2 and TRBJ2-2 gives the full variable domain: GAGVSQSPSNKVTEKGKDVELRCDPISGHTALYWYRQSLGQGLEFLIYFQGNSAPDKSGLPSDRFSAERTGGSVSTLTIQRTQQEDSAVYLCASSFARLGGTGELFFGEGSRLTVL.

The chain carries TRBV20-1 and TRBJ1-5, with D unclear. Trimming removed 6 bases from V and 2 bases from J, with 8 bases in between. The germline V gene has CDR1 DFQATT and CDR2 SNEGSKA (reference sequence). This CDR3 has 12 residues. CDR3 DNA: TGCAGTGCCTTGCATGGCAATCAGCCCCAGCATTTT. Protein: CSALHGNQPQHF.

The V call is TRBV2, the J call TRBJ1-1; no reliable D call. The ends were cut back, 3 bases at V and 2 bases at J, with 10 bases in the middle. Germline CDR1 reads SNHLY; CDR2 reads FYNNEI. The length of the CDR3 is 14 residues. CDR3 coding DNA: TGTGCCAGCAGTGAGACAACGCGCAACACTGAAGCTTTCTTT. Translating it yields CASSETTRNTEAFF.

Concerning this clonotype: This may be a read error: a much more frequent sequence differs by one nucleotide. The gene calls are TRBV9 and TRBJ1-4; D uncertain. Germline loops: CDR1 SGDLS, CDR2 YYNGEE. The CDR3 sequence is 11 residues long. CDR3 in amino acids: CASGTNKKLFF. The DNA for the CDR3 is TGTGCCAGCGGAACTAATAAAAAACTGTTTTTT.

A word on this clonotype: A read error is possible here, since a much larger clone lies one base away. The V gene is TRBV14, the J gene TRBJ1-5; maybe TRBD1 (5 bases). This CDR3 has 15 residues. CDR1 and CDR2 (germline): SGHDN, FVKESK. Trimming cost V 4 bases and J 2 bases, with 12 bases left between them. CDR3 loop: CASSPQGWGNQPQHF. Here the CDR3 DNA reads TGTGCCAGCAGCCCGCAGGGATGGGGCAATCAGCCCCAGCATTTT.

Comments on this clonotype: The conserved final phenylalanine or tryptophan is absent from the CDR3, which likely points to a read error. The chain combines TRBV25-1 with TRBJ2-5, with D possibly being TRBD1 (5 bases). Trimming shortened V by 5 bases and J by 4 bases, and 17 bases separated the two germline ends. Germline V gene lookup returns CDR1 MGHDK and CDR2 SYGVNS. This CDR3 has 15 residues. The DNA of the CDR3 is TGTGCCAGCAGTTTGGGCAGGGTTAATAGAGAGACCCAGTACCTC. Its protein product is CASSLGRVNRETQYL.

The chain is built from TRBV7-9 and TRBJ1-6; TRBD1 might be the D (5 bases). The germline V and J ends were trimmed by 6 bases and 6 bases, with 18 bases remaining between them. The CDR3 runs 16 residues. The germline CDR1 and CDR2 sequences are SEHNR and FQNEAQ (reference sequence). CDR3 in DNA: TGTGCCAGCAGATTCAGGGAGGCCTCAGCTAATTCACCCCTCCACTTT. Its protein product is CASRFREASANSPLHF.

This clonotype was found a few times. CDR3 sequence: CASRKQGGLNYGYTF. The CDR3, as DNA: TGTGCCAGCAGGAAACAGGGCGGCCTAAACTATGGCTACACCTTC. The V and J genes are TRBV7-2 and TRBJ1-2; a weak D match, TRBD1 (6 bases). The CDR3 is made up of 15 amino acids. V shed 6 bases and J shed 2 bases, with 16 bases lying between them. Germline assignment: CDR1 SGHTA and CDR2 FQGNSA. The entire variable domain, with the rest obtained from reference TRBV7-2 and TRBJ1-2, is as follows: GAGVSQSPSNKVTEKGKDVELRCDPISGHTALYWYRQSLGQGLEFLIYFQGNSAPDKSGLPSDRFSAERTGGSVSTLTIQRTQQEDSAVYLCASRKQGGLNYGYTFGSGTRLTVV.

The chain has TRBV7-6 and TRBJ2-7; D is unresolved. Germline lookup yields CDR1 SGHVS and CDR2 FNYEAQ. V was pared by 0 bases and J by 0 bases, with 12 bases between. The CDR3 consists of 16 residues. The CDR3 reads CASSLATPLSSYEQYF. CDR3 coding DNA: TGTGCCAGCAGCTTAGCGACCCCCCTCAGCTCCTACGAGCAGTACTTC.

Concerning this clonotype itself: A much larger clone sits a single nucleotide away, making a read error possible. The chain is built from TRBV29-1 and TRBJ1-2, with a possible D match to TRBD1 (5 bases). Per the germline V gene, CDR1 is SQVTM and CDR2 is ANQGSEA. The CDR3 sequence is 14 residues long. V was cut by 6 bases and J by 12 bases, with 26 bases left in between. The CDR3 sequence is CSVLLGGDASGHTF. In DNA, the CDR3 is TGCAGCGTGCTCCTGGGAGGGGACGCCTCGGGCCACACCTTC.

This rearrangement joins TRBV6-5 to TRBJ2-2, with TRBD2 as a possible D gene (5 bases). Germline CDR1 MNHEY, CDR2 SVGAGI. Between the trimmed V and J ends, which lost 10 bases and 2 bases, there was a span of 20 bases. The CDR3 is made up of 16 amino acids. The CDR3: CAIRLALRDNTGELFF. The CDR3 nucleotides are TGTGCCATCAGGCTCGCCCTTCGGGATAACACCGGGGAGCTGTTTTTT.

This clonotype was counted at least ten times. This rearrangement joins TRBV7-2 to TRBJ1-1, with D unresolved. Trimming shortened V by 1 base and J by 1 base, and 7 bases separated the two germline ends. This CDR3 has 14 amino acids. The germline V gene encodes CDR1 SGHTA and CDR2 FQGNSA. The CDR3 is CASSLVSGNTEAFF. CDR3 nucleotides: TGTGCCAGCAGCTTAGTCAGTGGGAACACTGAAGCTTTCTTT. Full variable domain (outside the CDR3, taken from reference TRBV7-2 and TRBJ1-1): GAGVSQSPSNKVTEKGKDVELRCDPISGHTALYWYRQSLGQGLEFLIYFQGNSAPDKSGLPSDRFSAERTGGSVSTLTIQRTQQEDSAVYLCASSLVSGNTEAFFGQGTRLTVV.

The chain combines TRBV7-2 with TRBJ2-3, with 9 bases aligning to TRBD2. Germline V gives CDR1 SGHTA, CDR2 FQGNSA. This CDR3 contains 14 residues. V was pared by 7 bases and J by 8 bases, with 10 bases of the junction left unmatched. The CDR3 protein is CASNPSGAGGTQYF. Here the CDR3 DNA reads TGTGCCAGCAATCCTAGCGGGGCGGGTGGTACGCAGTATTTT. The full variable domain, completed using reference TRBV7-2 and TRBJ2-3, is GAGVSQSPSNKVTEKGKDVELRCDPISGHTALYWYRQSLGQGLEFLIYFQGNSAPDKSGLPSDRFSAERTGGSVSTLTIQRTQQEDSAVYLCASNPSGAGGTQYFGPGTRLTVL.

The rearrangement links TRBV19 to TRBJ1-5; D gene ambiguous. Germline-derived CDR1 and CDR2 are LNHDA and SQIVND (reference sequence). CDR3 length: 15 amino acids. Trimming left V 6 bases short and J 0 bases short, with 12 bases between. The CDR3 region has the DNA TGTGCCAGTAGGGGGTTCGGCGATAGCAATCAGCCCCAGCATTTT. Translating it yields CASRGFGDSNQPQHF.